This TCR beta chain comes out of a study of cytomegalovirus exposure and HLA in healthy donors. For this clone: Its antigen is not known.

Overall study results and limits: Researchers counted some 150 TCR beta chains as cytomegalovirus-associated. In a later analysis, a missense DCLRE1C variant was linked to TCR beta V- and J-gene trimming. Data from an earlier analysis indicated that most TCR beta V segments were productive either about 90% or about 30% of the time.

The CDR3 has 12 residues. V lost 2 bases to trimming and J lost 4 bases, with 5 bases between them. The germline CDR1 and CDR2 sequences are LGHNA and YNFKEQ. PCR employed 60 Vbeta and 13 Jbeta primers. Libraries were prepared by immunoSEQ multiplex PCR; TCRdb keeps only in-frame clonotypes and omits some of them. The sample yields some 90,000 clones, about three quarters seen once. The specimen was PBMCs. The source of this sequence is a man aged 25 to 40 in good health and CMV-seropositive. This chain connects TRBV4-2 to TRBJ1-2, with a weak D call TRBD1 (5 bases). In DNA form, the CDR3 reads TGTGCCAGCAGCCAAAGGGGCTATGGCTACACCTTC. Its protein product is CASSQRGYGYTF.